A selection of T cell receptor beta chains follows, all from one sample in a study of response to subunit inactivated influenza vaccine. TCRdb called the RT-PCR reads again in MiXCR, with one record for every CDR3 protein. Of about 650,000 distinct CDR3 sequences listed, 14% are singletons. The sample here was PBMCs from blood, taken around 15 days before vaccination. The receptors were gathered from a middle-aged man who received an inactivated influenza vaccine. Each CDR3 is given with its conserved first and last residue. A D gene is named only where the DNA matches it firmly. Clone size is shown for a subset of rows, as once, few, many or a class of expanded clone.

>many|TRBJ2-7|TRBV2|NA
TGTGCCAGCGCAAGTTACGAGCAGTACTTC
CASASYEQYF
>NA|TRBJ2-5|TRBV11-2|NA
TGTGCCAGCACCGTTAGCGGAGAAGAGACCCAGTACTTC
CASTVSGEETQYF
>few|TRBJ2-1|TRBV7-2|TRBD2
TGTGCCAGCAGCTTAGCGGGACTAGCGGGCTTCCCCGGCAATGAGCAGTTCTTC
CASSLAGLAGFPGNEQFF
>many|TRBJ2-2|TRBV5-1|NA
TGCGCCAGCAGCTTCGGTAGCGGAACCGGGGAGCTGTTTTTT
CASSFGSGTGELFF
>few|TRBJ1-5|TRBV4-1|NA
TGCGCCAGCAGCCTAATCAGTCTCAATCAGCCCCAGCATTTT
CASSLISLNQPQHF
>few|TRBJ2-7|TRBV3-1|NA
TGTGCCAGCAGTCTTCCGGGACGGGTGTCTGAGCAGTACTTC
CASSLPGRVSEQYF
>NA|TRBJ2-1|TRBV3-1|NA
TGTGCCAGCAGCCAAGTCAGGGCGGGTGAGCAGTTCTTC
CASSQVRAGEQFF
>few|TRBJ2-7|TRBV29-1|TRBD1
TGCAGCGCTCGACAGGGGTACTACGAGCAGTACTTC
CSARQGYYEQYF
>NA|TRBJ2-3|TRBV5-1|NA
TGCGCCAGCAGCTATGGACAGACAGATACGCAGTATTTT
CASSYGQTDTQYF
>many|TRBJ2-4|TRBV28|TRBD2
TGTGCCACCACTAAGCGGGAGTACGGAAAAGCCAAAAACATTCAGTACTTC
CATTKREYGKAKNIQYF
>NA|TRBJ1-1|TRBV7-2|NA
TGTGCCAGCAGCTTATTGGCAGGGCTGGCTTTCTTT
CASSLLAGLAFF
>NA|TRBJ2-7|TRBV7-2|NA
TGTGCCAGCAGCTTAGGACTCTGGGACGAGCAGTACTTC
CASSLGLWDEQYF
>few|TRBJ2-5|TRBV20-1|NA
TGCAGTGCTAGTAGGGGAACAGTCCAAGAGACCCAGTACTTC
CSASRGTVQETQYF
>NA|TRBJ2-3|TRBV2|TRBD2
TGTGCCAGCAGTGAAGGGGGGGGGATAGCGCAGTATTTT
CASSEGGGIAQYF
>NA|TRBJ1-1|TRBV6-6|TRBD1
TGTGCCAGCAGTATAGGACAGGGTAGTGAAGCTTTCTTT
CASSIGQGSEAFF
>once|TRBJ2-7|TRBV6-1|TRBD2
TGTGCCAGCAGTCCCCGGACTAGCGGGAGTCTCTACGAGCAGTACTTC
CASSPRTSGSLYEQYF
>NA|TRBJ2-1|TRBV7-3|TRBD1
TGTGCCAGCAGCGCGACAGGGGGCGGTGAGCAGTTCTTC
CASSATGGGEQFF
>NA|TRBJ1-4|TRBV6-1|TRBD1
TGTGCCAGCAGCCGCAGGGATACAGGGGTTCGGAGAAAACTGTTTTTT
CASSRRDTGVRRKLFF
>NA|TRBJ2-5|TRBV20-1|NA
TGCAGTGCTAGAGACTACCGGGACAACCATGAACAGACCCAGTACTTC
CSARDYRDNHEQTQYF
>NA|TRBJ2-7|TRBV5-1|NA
TGCGCCAGCAGCTTGTCCGGTCTATCCTCCTACGAGCAGTACTTC
CASSLSGLSSYEQYF
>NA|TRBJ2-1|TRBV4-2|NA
TGTGCCAGCAGCCAAGATGCACGGGTAAACAATGAGCAGTTCTTC
CASSQDARVNNEQFF
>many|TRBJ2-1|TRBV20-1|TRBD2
TGCAGTGCTTGGACTAGCGGGAATGCCAATGAGCAGTTCTTC
CSAWTSGNANEQFF
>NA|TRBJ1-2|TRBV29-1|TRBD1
TGCAGCGTTTCGGGGACAGGGAGATTCTATGGCTACACCTTC
CSVSGTGRFYGYTF
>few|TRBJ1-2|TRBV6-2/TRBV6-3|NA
TGTGCCAGCAGTTACCCGCGGCAGGGAAGGGTCGGTGGCTACACCTTC
CASSYPRQGRVGGYTF
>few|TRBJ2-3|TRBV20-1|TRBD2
TGCAGTGCTGGACTAGCGGTGGCCGCAGATACGCAGTATTTT
CSAGLAVAADTQYF
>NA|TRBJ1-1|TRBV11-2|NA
TGTGCCAGCAGCCGACCTGCAAGGAACACTGAAGCTTTCTTT
CASSRPARNTEAFF
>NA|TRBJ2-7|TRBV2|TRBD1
TGTGCCAGCAGTCCTAACCCATTTGACAGGGGCAGGTACGAGCAGTACTTC
CASSPNPFDRGRYEQYF